This T cell receptor (beta chain) was observed in a study of T cell responses to AZD1222 COVID-19 vaccine. Study-level background: Samples with a second dose at about 4 or about 12 weeks were pooled together.

This CDR3 is built from 15 residues. J lost 4 bases, V lost 6 bases, and 6 bases had no gene match. Germline V gene data show CDR1 as SNHLY and CDR2 as FYNNEI. Profiling relied on immunoSEQ multiplex PCR, and the TCRdb table lists in-frame clones only, not all of them. This sample has under 140,000 clones, with around nine tenths found just once. Comment on this clone: Antigen: not known.

The study, taken as a whole, reports: Just a handful of AZD1222 recipients tested seropositive at baseline. Donors skewed white British and female; clonal diversity was possibly underestimated.

This material consisted of peripheral blood, taken on day 0 of AZD1222 vaccination. The chain uses TRBV2 and TRBJ2-5, with TRBD2 identical over 12 bases. The sequence derives from an adult in good health. The CDR3 reads CASRATSGRRETQYF. The DNA for the CDR3 is TGTGCCAGCAGGGCGACTAGCGGGAGACGAGAGACCCAGTACTTC.